This T cell receptor (beta chain) was identified during a study of T cell repertoires in cytomegalovirus infection. Across the whole study: Public TCR beta signatures indicated both CMV infection and matching HLA type.

This clonotype was picked up many times. The antigen remains unidentified. TCRdb ran MiXCR on the reads and lists one entry per CDR3 protein. This table has hundreds of thousands of distinct CDR3 sequences, around 32% appearing once. The sequenced sample was cultured PBMCs, obtained from culture after CMV antigen stimulation. The clonotype was recovered from a human donor in good health (CMV status not recorded). Some clones in this sample may be carry-over from other donors' samples.

The CDR3: CASSPLVDTEAFF. CDR3 nucleotide sequence: TGTGCCAGCAGCCCGTTGGTCGACACTGAAGCTTTCTTT. This rearrangement joins TRBV7-2 to TRBJ1-1; D ambiguous. In germline, CDR1 is SGHTA, CDR2 FQGNSA. CDR3 length equals 13 residues. Between the trimmed V and J ends, which lost 5 bases and 3 bases, there was a span of 10 bases. Full variable domain (outside the CDR3, taken from reference TRBV7-2 and TRBJ1-1): GAGVSQSPSNKVTEKGKDVELRCDPISGHTALYWYRQSLGQGLEFLIYFQGNSAPDKSGLPSDRFSAERTGGSVSTLTIQRTQQEDSAVYLCASSPLVDTEAFFGQGTRLTVV.